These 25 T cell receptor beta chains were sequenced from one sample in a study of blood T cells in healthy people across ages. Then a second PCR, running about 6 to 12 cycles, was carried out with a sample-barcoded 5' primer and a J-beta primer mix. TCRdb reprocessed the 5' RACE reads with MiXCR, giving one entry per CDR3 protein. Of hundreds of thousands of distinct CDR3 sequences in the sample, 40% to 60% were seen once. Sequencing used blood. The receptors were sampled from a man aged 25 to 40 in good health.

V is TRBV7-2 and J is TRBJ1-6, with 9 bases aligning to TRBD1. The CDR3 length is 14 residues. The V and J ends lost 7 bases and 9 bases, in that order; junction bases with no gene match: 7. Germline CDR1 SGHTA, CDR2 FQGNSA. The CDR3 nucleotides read TGTGCCAGCATCCCGGACAGGGGAAGTTCACCCCTCCACTTT. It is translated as CASIPDRGSSPLHF. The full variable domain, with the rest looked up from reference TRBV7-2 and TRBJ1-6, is GAGVSQSPSNKVTEKGKDVELRCDPISGHTALYWYRQSLGQGLEFLIYFQGNSAPDKSGLPSDRFSAERTGGSVSTLTIQRTQQEDSAVYLCASIPDRGSSPLHFGNGTRLTVT.

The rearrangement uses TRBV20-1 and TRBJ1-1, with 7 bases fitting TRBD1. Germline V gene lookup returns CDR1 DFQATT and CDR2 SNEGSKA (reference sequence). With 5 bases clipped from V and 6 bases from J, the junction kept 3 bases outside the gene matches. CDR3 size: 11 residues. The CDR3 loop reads CSAPGTAEAFF. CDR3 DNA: TGCAGTGCTCCAGGGACAGCTGAAGCTTTCTTT.

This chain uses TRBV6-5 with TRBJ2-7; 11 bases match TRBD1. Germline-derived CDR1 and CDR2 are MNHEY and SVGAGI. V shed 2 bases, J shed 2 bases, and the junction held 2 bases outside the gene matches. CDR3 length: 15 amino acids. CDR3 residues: CASSYGQGAPYEQYF. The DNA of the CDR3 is TGTGCCAGCAGTTACGGACAGGGGGCTCCCTACGAGCAGTACTTC.

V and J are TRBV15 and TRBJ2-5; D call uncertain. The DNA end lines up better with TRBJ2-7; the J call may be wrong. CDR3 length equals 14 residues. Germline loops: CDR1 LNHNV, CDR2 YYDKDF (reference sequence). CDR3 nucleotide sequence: TGTGCCACCGAACCCCCCCTCCAAGGGCACGAGCAGTACTTC. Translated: CATEPPLQGHEQYF.

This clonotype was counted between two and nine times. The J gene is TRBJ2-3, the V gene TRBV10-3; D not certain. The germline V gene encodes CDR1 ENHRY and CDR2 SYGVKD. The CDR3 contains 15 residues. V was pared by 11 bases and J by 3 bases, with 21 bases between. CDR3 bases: TGTGCCGGGTGTGGCGCGTTAGGGAAAACAGATACGCAGTATTTT. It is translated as CAGCGALGKTDTQYF.

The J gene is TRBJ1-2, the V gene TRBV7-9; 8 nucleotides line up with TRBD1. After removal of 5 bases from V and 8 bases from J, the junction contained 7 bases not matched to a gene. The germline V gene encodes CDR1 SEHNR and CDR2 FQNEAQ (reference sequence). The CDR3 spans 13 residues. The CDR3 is CASSTQGAEGYTF. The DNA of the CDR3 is TGTGCCAGCAGCACCCAGGGGGCGGAGGGCTACACCTTC. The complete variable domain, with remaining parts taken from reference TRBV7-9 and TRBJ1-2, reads DTGVSQNPRHKITKRGQNVTFRCDPISEHNRLYWYRQTLGQGPEFLTYFQNEAQLEKSRLLSDRFSAERPKGSFSTLEIQRTEQGDSAMYLCASSTQGAEGYTFGSGTRLTVV.

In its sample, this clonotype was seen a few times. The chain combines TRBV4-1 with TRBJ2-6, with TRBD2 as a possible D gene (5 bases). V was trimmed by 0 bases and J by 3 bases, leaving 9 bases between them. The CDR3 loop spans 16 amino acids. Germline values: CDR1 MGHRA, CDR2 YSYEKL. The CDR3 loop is CASSQDPGNGANVLTF. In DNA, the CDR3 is TGCGCCAGCAGCCAAGATCCCGGGAATGGGGCCAACGTCCTGACTTTC.

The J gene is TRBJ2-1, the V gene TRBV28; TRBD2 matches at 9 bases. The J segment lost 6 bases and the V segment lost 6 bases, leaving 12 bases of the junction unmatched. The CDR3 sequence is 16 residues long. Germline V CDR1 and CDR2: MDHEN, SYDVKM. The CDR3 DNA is TGTGCCAGCAGCCCCTCTAGCGGGGTATGGGGCAATGAGCAGTTCTTC. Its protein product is CASSPSSGVWGNEQFF.

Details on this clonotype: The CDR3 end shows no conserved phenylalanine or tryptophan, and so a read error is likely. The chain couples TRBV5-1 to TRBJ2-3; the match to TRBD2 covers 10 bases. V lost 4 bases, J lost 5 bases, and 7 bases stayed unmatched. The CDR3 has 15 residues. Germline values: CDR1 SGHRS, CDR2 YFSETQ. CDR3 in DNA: TGCGCCAGCAGCCTAGCGGGGGAGGTGTTAGATACGCAGTATTTA. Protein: CASSLAGEVLDTQYL.

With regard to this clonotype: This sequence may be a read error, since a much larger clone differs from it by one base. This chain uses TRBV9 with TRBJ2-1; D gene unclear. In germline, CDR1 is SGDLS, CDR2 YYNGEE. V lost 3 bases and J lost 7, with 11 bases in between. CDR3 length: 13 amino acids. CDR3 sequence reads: CASSGDVLNEQFF. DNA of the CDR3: TGTGCCAGCAGCGGAGATGTACTTAATGAGCAGTTCTTC.

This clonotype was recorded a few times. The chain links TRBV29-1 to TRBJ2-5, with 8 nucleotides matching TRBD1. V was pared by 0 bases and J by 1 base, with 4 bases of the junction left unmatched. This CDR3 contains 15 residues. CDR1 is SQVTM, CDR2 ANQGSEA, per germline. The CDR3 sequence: CSVEDTGGRQETQYF. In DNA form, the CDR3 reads TGCAGCGTTGAAGACACAGGGGGGCGCCAAGAGACCCAGTACTTC.

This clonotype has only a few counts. CDR3 in amino acids: CASSPRASGGKNEQFF. CDR3 nucleotide sequence: TGTGCCAGCAGCCCCAGGGCTAGCGGGGGGAAAAATGAGCAGTTCTTC. The genes are TRBV7-2 and TRBJ2-1; 11 bases are shared with TRBD2. The CDR3 extends over 16 amino acids. Germline CDR1 and CDR2: SGHTA and FQGNSA. Germline trimming cut 5 bases from V and 7 bases from J; bases unmatched to any gene: 10.

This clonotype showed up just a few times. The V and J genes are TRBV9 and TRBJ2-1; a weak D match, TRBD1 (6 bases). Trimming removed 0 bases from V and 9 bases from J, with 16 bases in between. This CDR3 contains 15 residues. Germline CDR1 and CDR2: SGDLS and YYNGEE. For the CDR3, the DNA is TGTGCCAGCAGCGTAGAGGGACATTCTAGGGGTGAGCAGTTCTTC. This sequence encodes CASSVEGHSRGEQFF.

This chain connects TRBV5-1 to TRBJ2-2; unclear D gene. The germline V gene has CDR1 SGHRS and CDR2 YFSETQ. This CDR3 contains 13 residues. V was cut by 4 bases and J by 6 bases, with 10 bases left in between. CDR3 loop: CASSVKIAGELFF. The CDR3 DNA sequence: TGCGCCAGCAGCGTGAAGATTGCCGGGGAGCTGTTTTTT.

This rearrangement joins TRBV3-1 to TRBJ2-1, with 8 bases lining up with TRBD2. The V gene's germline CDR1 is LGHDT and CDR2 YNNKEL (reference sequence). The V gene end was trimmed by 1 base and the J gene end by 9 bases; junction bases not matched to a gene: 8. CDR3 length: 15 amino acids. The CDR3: CASSQVVQRGFEQFF. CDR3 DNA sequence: TGTGCCAGCAGCCAAGTGGTCCAGCGGGGGTTTGAGCAGTTCTTC.

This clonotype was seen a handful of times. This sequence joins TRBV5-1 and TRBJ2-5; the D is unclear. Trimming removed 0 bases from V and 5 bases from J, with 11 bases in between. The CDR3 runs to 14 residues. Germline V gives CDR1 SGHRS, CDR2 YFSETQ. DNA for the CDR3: TGCGCCAGCAGCTTGGAGGGCGATTGGGAGACCCAGTACTTC. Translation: CASSLEGDWETQYF. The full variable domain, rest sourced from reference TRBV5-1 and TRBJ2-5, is KAGVTQTPRYLIKTRGQQVTLSCSPISGHRSVSWYQQTPGQGLQFLFEYFSETQRNKGNFPGRFSGRQFSNSRSEMNVSTLELGDSALYLCASSLEGDWETQYFGPGTRLLVL.

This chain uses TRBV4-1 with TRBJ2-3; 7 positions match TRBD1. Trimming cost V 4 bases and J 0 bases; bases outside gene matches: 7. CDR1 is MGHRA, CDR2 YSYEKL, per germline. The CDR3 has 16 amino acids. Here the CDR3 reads CASSRDSLPSTDTQYF. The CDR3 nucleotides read TGCGCCAGCAGCCGGGACAGCCTTCCTAGCACAGATACGCAGTATTTT.

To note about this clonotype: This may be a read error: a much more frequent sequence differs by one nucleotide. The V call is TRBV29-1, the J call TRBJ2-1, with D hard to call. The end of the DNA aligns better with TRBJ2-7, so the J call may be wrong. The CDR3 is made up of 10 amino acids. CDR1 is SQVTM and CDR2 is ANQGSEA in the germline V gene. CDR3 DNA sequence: TGCAGCGCCGACCTCAATGAGCAGTACTTC. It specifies CSADLNEQYF.

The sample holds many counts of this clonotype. In DNA, the CDR3 is TGCAGCGTTTCACCGGGACAGGGGGTAAATGAGCAGTTCTTC. Translation gives CSVSPGQGVNEQFF. This chain connects TRBV29-1 to TRBJ2-1, with 11 bases identical to TRBD1. V shed 5 bases, J shed 7 bases, and the junction held 7 bases outside the gene matches. Germline V gene sequence: CDR1 SQVTM, CDR2 ANQGSEA. The CDR3 runs 14 residues.

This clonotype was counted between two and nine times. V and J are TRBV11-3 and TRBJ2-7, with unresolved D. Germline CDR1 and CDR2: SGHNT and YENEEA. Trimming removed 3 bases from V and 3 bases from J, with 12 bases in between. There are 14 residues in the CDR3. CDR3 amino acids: CASSFATSFYEQYF. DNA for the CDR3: TGTGCCAGCAGCTTCGCGACCAGTTTCTACGAGCAGTACTTC.

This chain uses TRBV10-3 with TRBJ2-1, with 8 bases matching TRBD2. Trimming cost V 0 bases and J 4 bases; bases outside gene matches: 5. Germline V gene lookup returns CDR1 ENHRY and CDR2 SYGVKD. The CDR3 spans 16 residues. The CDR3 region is CAISESERGSYNEQFF. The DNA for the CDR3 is TGTGCCATCAGTGAGTCCGAGCGGGGGTCATACAATGAGCAGTTCTTC.

The CDR3 spells CASSDTGKGPKQYF. In DNA, the CDR3 is TGTGCCAGCAGTGACACGGGAAAGGGGCCCAAGCAGTACTTC. The chain couples TRBV2 to TRBJ2-4; D could derive from TRBD1 or TRBD2 (5 bases each). Per germline, CDR1 SNHLY and CDR2 FYNNEI. The CDR3 length is 14 residues. The V end lost 3 bases, the J end lost 13 bases, and 19 bases lay between the germline ends.

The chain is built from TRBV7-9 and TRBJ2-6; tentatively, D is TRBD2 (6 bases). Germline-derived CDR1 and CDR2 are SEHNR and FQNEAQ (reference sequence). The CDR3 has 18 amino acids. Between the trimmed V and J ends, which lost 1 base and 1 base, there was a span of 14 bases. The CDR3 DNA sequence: TGTGCCAGCAGCTTAGGAGGAGGGTCGGCTTCTGGGGCCAACGTCCTGACTTTC. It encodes CASSLGGGSASGANVLTF.

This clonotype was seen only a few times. CDR3 protein: CASSVTDGTSRYF. DNA of the CDR3: TGCGCCAGCAGCGTGACCGACGGGACTTCTAGGTACTTC. The chain combines TRBV5-1 with TRBJ2-7; TRBD2 is a possible D gene (6 bases). This CDR3 has 13 residues. Germline values: CDR1 SGHRS, CDR2 YFSETQ. V was shortened by 4 bases and J by 12 bases, with 20 bases between the two germline ends.

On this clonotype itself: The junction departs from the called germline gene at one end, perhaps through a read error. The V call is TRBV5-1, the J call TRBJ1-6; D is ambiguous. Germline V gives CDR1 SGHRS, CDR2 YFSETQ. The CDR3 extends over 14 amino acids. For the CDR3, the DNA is TGCGCCAGCAGCTTATCCAGGTTGAATTCATCCCTCCACTTT. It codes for CASSLSRLNSSLHF.